This passage covers 21 T cell receptor beta chains from one sample sequenced in a study of cytomegalovirus exposure and HLA in healthy donors. Sequencing was performed with immunoSEQ multiplex PCR; in TCRdb, only in-frame clones are kept and a portion is missing. The sample lists approximately 110,000 clones, around 94% occurring once. What was sequenced was PBMCs. The receptors come from a woman younger than 35 in good health and CMV-seronegative.

The V and J genes are TRBV6-1 and TRBJ1-4; D may be TRBD1 (5 bases). The germline CDR1 and CDR2 sequences are MNHNS and SASEGT. CDR3 length: 14 amino acids. Deletions cut 7 bases from V and 3 bases from J, with 12 bases between. The CDR3 here is CASKKGLSNEKLFF. CDR3 in DNA: TGTGCCAGCAAAAAGGGACTATCTAATGAAAAACTGTTTTTT.

This sequence joins TRBV2 and TRBJ2-7, with 10 bases identical to TRBD1. Germline-derived CDR1 and CDR2 are SNHLY and FYNNEI. Trimming removed 8 bases from V and 4 bases from J; junction bases left unmatched: 11. CDR3 length: 15 residues. The CDR3 DNA follows: TGTGCCAGCTTAAAAGCCCGGGACAGGGGTTACGAGCAGTACTTC. Translating it yields CASLKARDRGYEQYF.

The CDR3 nucleotides are TGTGCCAGCAGGGCGGGCCTGTACTACGAGCAGTACTTC. This codes for CASRAGLYYEQYF. This rearrangement joins TRBV28 to TRBJ2-7; weak D call: TRBD2 (5 bases). Germline CDR1 MDHEN, CDR2 SYDVKM. This CDR3 comprises 13 residues. V was clipped by 6 bases and J by 3 bases, with 12 bases between them.

The V and J genes are TRBV25-1 and TRBJ1-5; D perhaps matches TRBD1 (5 bases). The length of the CDR3 is 15 residues. Germline CDR1 is MGHDK and CDR2 is SYGVNS. The V gene lost 1 base and the J gene lost 2 bases, with 9 bases spanning the gap. The CDR3 DNA follows: TGTGCCAGCAGTGAATCGGGGGGGGGCAATCAGCCCCAGCATTTT. Translation gives CASSESGGGNQPQHF.

The chain is built from TRBV5-1 and TRBJ2-1; TRBD2 matches 9 bases. Unmatched junction bases numbered 9, after V lost 4 bases and J lost 4 bases. Germline CDR1 and CDR2: SGHRS and YFSETQ. The CDR3 sequence is 16 residues long. CDR3 in DNA: TGCGCCAGCAGCCCTATAGCGGGAGCGGGTTACAATGAGCAGTTCTTC. Protein: CASSPIAGAGYNEQFF.

The rearrangement joins TRBV19 to TRBJ1-5; 9 bases are a match to TRBD1. CDR3 length equals 15 residues. J was trimmed by 5 bases and V by 7 bases; bases with no gene match: 9. Germline CDR1 reads LNHDA; CDR2 reads SQIVND (reference sequence). The CDR3 DNA sequence: TGTGCCAGTACGCCGGGACAGGGTTGGGATCAGCCCCAGCATTTT. It codes for CASTPGQGWDQPQHF.

The chain combines TRBV5-1 with TRBJ1-1; tentatively, D is TRBD1 (5 bases). In germline, CDR1 is SGHRS, CDR2 YFSETQ. CDR3 size: 17 residues. The ends were cut back, 0 bases at V and 3 bases at J, with 18 bases in the middle. The CDR3, as DNA: TGCGCCAGCAGCTTGGCCCGCGGAGGGGTGGAGGACACTGAAGCTTTCTTT. Its translation: CASSLARGGVEDTEAFF.

The genes are TRBV6-5 and TRBJ2-7, with no clear D. This CDR3 comprises 11 residues. CDR1 MNHEY and CDR2 SVGAGI come from the germline V gene. Trimming cost V 5 bases and J 5 bases, with 7 bases left between them. CDR3 sequence (DNA): TGTGCCAGCAGTCAAGCGCACGAGCAGTACTTC. Translation: CASSQAHEQYF.

The chain carries TRBV28 and TRBJ1-5, with a weak D call TRBD1 (6 bases). Looked up from germline, CDR1 is MDHEN and CDR2 is SYDVKM. The CDR3 consists of 15 residues. V was trimmed by 7 bases and J by 7 bases, leaving 20 bases between them. CDR3 sequence: CASILRQDWGQPQHF. The CDR3 DNA follows: TGTGCCAGCATCCTACGACAGGACTGGGGGCAGCCCCAGCATTTT.

The chain couples TRBV5-1 to TRBJ1-1, with 7 positions matching TRBD1. The junction had 1 base not matched to a gene; V was cut back by 2 bases and J by 3 bases. The CDR3 is made up of 13 amino acids. Per germline, CDR1 SGHRS and CDR2 YFSETQ. CDR3 nucleotides: TGCGCCAGCAGCTTTACAGGGGACACTGAAGCTTTCTTT. Its translation is CASSFTGDTEAFF.

V gene TRBV5-1 combines with J gene TRBJ2-3; 7 bases are a match to TRBD1. The germline gives CDR1 SGHRS, CDR2 YFSETQ. J lost 0 bases, V lost 1 base, and 5 bases had no gene match. The CDR3 covers 16 residues. In nucleotides, the CDR3 is TGCGCCAGCAGCTTGAACAGGGGATCTAGCACAGATACGCAGTATTTT. The encoded protein is CASSLNRGSSTDTQYF. Full variable domain (outside the CDR3, taken from reference TRBV5-1 and TRBJ2-3): KAGVTQTPRYLIKTRGQQVTLSCSPISGHRSVSWYQQTPGQGLQFLFEYFSETQRNKGNFPGRFSGRQFSNSRSEMNVSTLELGDSALYLCASSLNRGSSTDTQYFGPGTRLTVL.

The V and J genes are TRBV13 and TRBJ1-2, with 10 positions matching TRBD1. Trimming cost V 3 bases and J 6 bases; bases outside gene matches: 10. Germline CDR1 reads PRHDT; CDR2 reads FYEKMQ (reference sequence). The CDR3 is made up of 16 amino acids. Written as DNA, the CDR3 is TGTGCCAGCAGCTTCAGGACAGGGGGGGCCTTCCATGGCTACACCTTC. It yields the protein CASSFRTGGAFHGYTF.

The chain employs TRBV6-6 and TRBJ1-5; D is perhaps TRBD1 (5 bases). The ends were cut back, 5 bases at V and 6 bases at J, with 17 bases in the middle. CDR1 MNHNY and CDR2 SVGAGI come from the germline V gene (reference sequence). The CDR3 totals 15 residues. CDR3 amino acids: CASSITARDGQPQHF. The CDR3 DNA follows: TGTGCCAGCAGTATCACGGCCAGGGATGGTCAGCCCCAGCATTTT.

The chain uses TRBV2 and TRBJ2-3; 9 bases are a match to TRBD1. Trimming cost V 6 bases and J 7 bases; bases outside gene matches: 5. The CDR3 consists of 13 residues. Germline V gives CDR1 SNHLY, CDR2 FYNNEI. CDR3 residues: CASRRDREHTQYF. The CDR3 bases are TGTGCCAGCAGAAGGGACAGGGAACATACGCAGTATTTT.

This chain joins TRBV5-4 and TRBJ1-5; D ambiguous. V dropped 4 bases and J dropped 0 bases, with 8 bases sitting between them. CDR3 length: 14 amino acids. Germline CDR1 SGHNT, CDR2 YYREEE (reference sequence). The CDR3 region is CASSLRPSNQPQHF. CDR3 sequence (DNA): TGTGCCAGCAGCCTTCGTCCTAGCAATCAGCCCCAGCATTTT.

The CDR3 DNA follows: TGTGCCAGCAGCGCCGGACTAGCGGGAGGGCCTCATGAGCAGTTCTTC. This translates into CASSAGLAGGPHEQFF. This chain joins TRBV6-4 and TRBJ2-1; TRBD2 agrees at 15 bases. V lost 6 bases to trimming and J lost 8 bases; unmatched junction nucleotides: 8. There are 16 residues in the CDR3. Germline CDR1 and CDR2: MRHNA and SNTAGT.

This clone was recorded only once. The chain combines TRBV27 with TRBJ2-7; a possible D gene is TRBD2 (7 bases). Per germline, CDR1 MNHEY and CDR2 SMNVEV (reference sequence). The CDR3 spans 17 residues. V dropped 5 bases and J dropped 7 bases, with 27 bases sitting between them. The CDR3 protein is CASSGTSLARERGEQYF. CDR3 sequence (DNA): TGTGCCAGCAGTGGTACTTCACTAGCGCGGGAGAGGGGGGAGCAGTACTTC.

The CDR3 sequence: CASSLTTSAFTDTQYF. Written as DNA, the CDR3 is TGCGCCAGCAGCCTCACGACTAGCGCGTTCACAGATACGCAGTATTTT. The gene calls are TRBV5-1 and TRBJ2-3; 8 nucleotides align to TRBD2. The CDR3 is made up of 16 amino acids. V trimming: 4 bases; J trimming: 2 bases; junction bases outside the gene matches: 9. In germline, CDR1 is SGHRS, CDR2 YFSETQ.

CDR3 protein: CASTGGVGTGRFVNNEQFF. The CDR3 DNA is TGTGCCAGCACAGGGGGGGTGGGGACAGGGCGTTTCGTGAACAATGAGCAGTTCTTC. V and J are TRBV7-8 and TRBJ2-1; 9 bases map to TRBD1. Germline V CDR1 and CDR2: SGHVS, FQNEAQ. CDR3 size: 19 residues. V dropped 7 bases and J dropped 5; count of bases not matched to a gene: 21.

The V gene is TRBV5-1, the J gene TRBJ2-1; TRBD2 matches at 9 bases. The trim removed 6 bases at V and 7 bases at J, leaving 5 bases unmatched. The CDR3 has 13 amino acids. Germline V CDR1 and CDR2: SGHRS, YFSETQ. Written as DNA, the CDR3 is TGCGCCAGCACGCTAGCGGGATCTAATGAGCAGTTCTTC. Amino acids: CASTLAGSNEQFF.

In this sample, this clone turned up once. This chain connects TRBV7-9 to TRBJ2-7, with TRBD2 matching 8 bases. The CDR3 has 15 amino acids. Germline loops: CDR1 SEHNR, CDR2 FQNEAQ (reference sequence). Trimming at V came to 5 bases and at J to 3 bases, leaving 9 bases not matched to a gene. The CDR3 DNA follows: TGTGCCAGCAGCCGGGGGGGGAGGGGTGACTACGAGCAGTACTTC. Encoded protein: CASSRGGRGDYEQYF.